The rows below give T cell receptor beta chains drawn from one sample of a study of T cell changes during pregnancy in multiple sclerosis. Method: immunoSEQ multiplex PCR; TCRdb's copy keeps in-frame clones and lacks some. Of about 84,000 clones in the sample, 90% to 95% are singletons; the top ten hold around 0.97%. The sample consisted of peripheral blood, taken in the second trimester of pregnancy. All receptors derive from a female donor in good health, enrolled as a control in a pregnancy study. CDR3s include the opening cysteine and the closing phenylalanine or tryptophan. The order of the fields is J gene, V gene, D gene, CDR3 protein, CDR3 DNA. The D gene is left open where the match is weak.

>TRBJ1-3|TRBV2|.
CASSGAGPSGNTIYF
TGTGCCAGCAGTGGCGCAGGGCCGTCTGGAAACACCATATATTTT
>TRBJ1-5|TRBV27|.
CASSLSPRGNQPQHF
TGTGCCAGCAGTTTATCCCCTAGGGGTAACCAGCCCCAGCATTTT
>TRBJ1-4|TRBV14|TRBD1
CASSQEPWGTDNEKLFF
TGTGCCAGCAGCCAAGAACCTTGGGGGACAGATAATGAAAAACTGTTTTTT
>TRBJ2-7|TRBV7-9|.
CASSLGQVLAYEQYF
TGTGCCAGCAGCTTAGGGCAGGTACTTGCCTACGAGCAGTACTTC
>TRBJ1-5|TRBV15|TRBD1
CATSSRTGGQPQHF
TGTGCCACCAGCAGTAGGACAGGGGGTCAGCCCCAGCATTTT
>TRBJ1-4|TRBV15|.
CATSAGLNEKLFF
TGTGCCACCAGCGCAGGATTGAATGAAAAACTGTTTTTT
>TRBJ1-1|TRBV25-1|.
CASRRTENTEAFF
TGTGCCAGCAGGAGGACAGAAAACACTGAAGCTTTCTTT
>TRBJ2-1|TRBV28|.
CASSLASRYNEQFF
TGTGCCAGCAGTTTAGCTAGCAGGTACAATGAGCAGTTCTTC
>TRBJ2-1|TRBV2|TRBD1
CASSADRGSYNEQFF
TGTGCCAGCAGTGCGGACAGGGGGTCCTACAATGAGCAGTTCTTC
>TRBJ2-7|TRBV28|TRBD1
CASRSRGLYEQYF
TGTGCCAGCAGAAGCAGGGGGCTCTACGAGCAGTACTTC
>TRBJ2-2|TRBV29-1|TRBD2
CSVSAGTSGPGSGELFF
TGCAGCGTTTCGGCCGGGACTAGCGGCCCGGGGAGCGGGGAGCTGTTTTTT
>TRBJ2-5|TRBV11-2|TRBD2
CASSLGGSGGLKTQYF
TGTGCCAGCAGCTTAGGAGGGAGCGGGGGGCTGAAGACCCAGTACTTC
>TRBJ2-2|TRBV7-9|TRBD1
CASSSLDRRPGELFF
TGTGCCAGCAGCTCACTGGACAGGAGACCCGGGGAGCTGTTTTTT
>TRBJ2-2|TRBV28|TRBD2
CASFGAGGSAELFF
TGTGCCAGCTTTGGGGCGGGGGGGTCCGCGGAGCTGTTTTTT